Listed below are T cell receptor beta chains from one sample, sequenced in a study of shared clonotypes between healthy human individuals. The protocol was immunoSEQ multiplex PCR, while the TCRdb copy is restricted to in-frame clones and leaves out a portion. The repertoire holds 470,000 or so clones, with over 70% as singletons. The sequenced sample was PBMCs. These receptors all stem from a woman aged 40 to 50 in good health. Some clones in this sample may be carry-over from other donors' samples. The CDR3 runs from the conserved cysteine through the conserved F or W. The D gene is left open where the match is weak. Size is stated for part of the rows, as once, few or many counts, or as a class when the clone is expanded.

V	D	size	J	CDR3	DNA
TRBV4-2	NA	NA	TRBJ1-1	CASSQVSGRNTEAFF	TGTGCCAGCAGCCAAGTCTCAGGGAGGAATACTGAAGCTTTCTTT
TRBV5-4	NA	NA	TRBJ2-2	CASSLASGGGRTGELFF	TGTGCCAGCAGCTTGGCATCCGGGGGTGGTAGAACCGGGGAGCTGTTTTTT
TRBV29-1	TRBD1	NA	TRBJ2-2	CSADRGNTGELFF	TGCAGCGCCGACAGGGGGAACACCGGGGAGCTGTTTTTT
TRBV5-4	NA	NA	TRBJ1-5	CASSLGPGDQPQHF	TGTGCCAGCAGCTTGGGGCCAGGGGATCAGCCCCAGCATTTT
TRBV9	NA	NA	TRBJ1-1	CASSGNWRGTEAFF	TGTGCCAGCAGCGGCAACTGGCGGGGGACTGAAGCTTTCTTT
TRBV5-6	NA	NA	TRBJ1-3	CASSSWGDPLGNTIYF	TGTGCCAGCAGCTCGTGGGGGGACCCACTCGGAAACACCATATATTTT
TRBV9	TRBD1	NA	TRBJ1-4	CASSATTGTYSTNEKLFF	TGTGCCAGCAGCGCTACGACAGGGACCTACTCAACTAATGAAAAACTGTTTTTT
TRBV7-7	TRBD2	NA	TRBJ2-5	CASSLGREAIQETQYF	TGTGCTAGCAGCTTGGGGCGGGAGGCTATTCAAGAGACCCAGTACTTC
TRBV5-1	NA	NA	TRBJ2-2	CASSFGSNTGELFF	TGCGCCAGCAGCTTCGGGTCGAACACCGGGGAGCTGTTTTTT
TRBV5-6	NA	NA	TRBJ2-5	CASSADRRETQYF	TGTGCCAGCAGCGCAGACAGGAGGGAGACCCAGTACTTC
TRBV4-1	NA	many	TRBJ2-2	CASSHGQRNTGELFF	TGCGCCAGCAGCCATGGACAGAGGAACACCGGGGAGCTGTTTTTT
TRBV5-1	NA	NA	TRBJ1-1	CASSVEMNTEAFF	TGCGCCAGCAGCGTAGAAATGAACACTGAAGCTTTCTTT
TRBV18	NA	NA	TRBJ2-4	CASSRTAGKNIQYF	TGTGCCAGCTCACGGACCGCTGGGAAAAACATTCAGTACTTC
TRBV6-1	NA	NA	TRBJ2-7	CASRRDTSYEQYF	TGTGCCAGCAGAAGGGACACCTCCTACGAGCAGTACTTC
TRBV19	TRBD1	NA	TRBJ2-5	CASSPAQGAIETQYF	TGTGCCAGTAGTCCGGCACAGGGGGCAATAGAGACCCAGTACTTC
TRBV11-2	TRBD2	NA	TRBJ2-1	CASSLAGSYNEQFF	TGTGCCAGCAGCCTAGCGGGTTCCTACAATGAGCAGTTCTTC
TRBV18	NA	NA	TRBJ2-7	CASSPRTEGYEQYF	TGTGCCAGCTCACCGAGGACAGAAGGCTACGAGCAGTACTTC
TRBV10-3	NA	NA	TRBJ1-4	CASGLGATNEKLFF	TGTGCCAGCGGCCTAGGGGCAACTAATGAAAAACTGTTTTTT
TRBV30	NA	NA	TRBJ2-3	CAWRGGIGTDTQYF	TGTGCCTGGAGGGGGGGAATAGGCACAGATACGCAGTATTTT
TRBV6-1	NA	NA	TRBJ2-2	CASRGSDRNTGELFF	TGTGCCAGCAGGGGATCGGACAGAAACACCGGGGAGCTGTTTTTT
TRBV30	NA	NA	TRBJ2-2	CAWSPTPGELFF	TGTGCCTGGAGTCCCACACCCGGGGAGCTGTTTTTT
TRBV19	TRBD2	NA	TRBJ2-5	CASSYASGTQETQYF	TGTGCCAGTAGTTATGCTAGCGGGACCCAAGAGACCCAGTACTTC
TRBV7-9	NA	NA	TRBJ2-7	CASSLAGFHEQYF	TGTGCCAGCAGCTTAGCAGGTTTCCACGAGCAGTACTTC
TRBV11-1	NA	NA	TRBJ2-3	CASSLESIAAATDTQYF	TGTGCCAGCAGCTTAGAGAGCATAGCGGCAGCCACAGATACGCAGTATTTT
TRBV19	NA	NA	TRBJ1-1	CASREGQVNTEAFF	TGTGCCAGTAGAGAGGGACAAGTGAACACTGAAGCTTTCTTT
TRBV9	NA	NA	TRBJ2-5	CASSVELGPTRETQYF	TGTGCCAGCAGCGTAGAACTAGGCCCCACTAGGGAGACCCAGTACTTC
TRBV5-6	TRBD1	NA	TRBJ1-5	CASSSSPGTGSPQHF	TGTGCCAGCAGCTCCAGTCCCGGGACAGGGAGCCCCCAGCATTTT
TRBV5-1	NA	NA	TRBJ2-1	CASSMEQIQFF	TGCGCCAGCAGTATGGAACAGATCCAGTTCTTC
TRBV18	NA	NA	TRBJ2-3	CASSPLGRSGTDTQYF	TGTGCCAGCTCACCACTCGGCCGGTCGGGCACAGATACGCAGTATTTT
TRBV5-4	TRBD2	once	TRBJ2-6	CASSPGLAGGSGANVLTF	TGTGCCAGCAGCCCGGGACTAGCGGGTGGCTCTGGGGCCAACGTCCTGACTTTC
TRBV5-1	TRBD1	NA	TRBJ2-5	CASSEGTGQQETQYF	TGCGCCAGCAGCGAAGGGACAGGCCAACAAGAGACCCAGTACTTC
TRBV28	NA	NA	TRBJ2-7	CASTSLGQTYEQYF	TGTGCCAGCACCTCACTCGGACAGACCTACGAGCAGTACTTC